The 31 T cell receptor beta chains below were found in one sample sequenced in a study of CXCR3-negative and CXCR3-positive naive CD8 T cells. Whole-study findings and limits: Naive CXCR3-positive cells had TRB CDR3s more hydrophobic than those of CXCR3-negative naive cells.

Researchers prepared the TRB cDNA libraries using 5' RACE with UMI labels. Each CDR3 protein gets one entry in TCRdb, which reprocessed the 5' RACE reads and gives no DNA. Here the sample table reports 130,000 to 150,000 distinct CDR3 sequences. Their antigens remain unidentified. Sequenced material: naive CXCR3+ CD8+ T cells from blood. The subset is: CD45RO-CCR7+CD27+CD95- naive CD8+ T cells expressing CXCR3 (TNR3+). Every receptor here comes from a human donor in good health. Some clones in this sample may be carry-over from other donors' samples.

The chain recombines TRBV12-3 or TRBV12-4 with TRBJ1-1; absent DNA, TCRdb's TRBD1 call cannot be checked. This CDR3 region has 17 residues. The CDR3 sequence is CASSFLPGRVMNTEAFF.

The chain uses TRBV29-1 and TRBJ1-1; TCRdb outputs TRBD1, but without DNA this stays unchecked. This CDR3 is built from 12 residues. Germline CDR1 reads SQVTM; CDR2 reads ANQGSEA. The CDR3 here is CSVGRGETEAFF.

This chain uses TRBV9 with TRBJ2-2. The germline CDR1 and CDR2 sequences are SGDLS and YYNGEE. The CDR3 totals 13 residues. This CDR3 is CASSSQMSGELFF.

The chain carries TRBV7-2 and TRBJ2-1; with no DNA, the TCRdb D assignment of TRBD1 cannot be verified. Germline values: CDR1 SGHTA, CDR2 FQGNSA. This CDR3 contains 12 residues. The CDR3 loop is CASSFRVNEQFF. Full variable domain (remainder filled in from reference TRBV7-2 and TRBJ2-1): GAGVSQSPSNKVTEKGKDVELRCDPISGHTALYWYRQSLGQGLEFLIYFQGNSAPDKSGLPSDRFSAERTGGSVSTLTIQRTQQEDSAVYLCASSFRVNEQFFGPGTRLTVL.

The V call is TRBV5-1, the J call TRBJ2-2; TCRdb's D call, TRBD1, is unchecked because there is no DNA. The CDR3 totals 15 residues. Germline CDR1 reads SGHRS; CDR2 reads YFSETQ. CDR3 region: CASSLQAGSSGELFF. The full variable domain, rest sourced from reference TRBV5-1 and TRBJ2-2, is KAGVTQTPRYLIKTRGQQVTLSCSPISGHRSVSWYQQTPGQGLQFLFEYFSETQRNKGNFPGRFSGRQFSNSRSEMNVSTLELGDSALYLCASSLQAGSSGELFFGEGSRLTVL.

The chain is built from TRBV28 and TRBJ1-5. The CDR3 loop spans 13 amino acids. Germline loops: CDR1 MDHEN, CDR2 SYDVKM. The CDR3 reads CASSLGVIQPQHF.

The chain links TRBV7-9 to TRBJ1-5. Germline V gene lookup returns CDR1 SEHNR and CDR2 FQNEAQ (reference sequence). The CDR3 runs 15 residues. The chain's CDR3 is CASSLAVQDNQPQHF.

This chain joins TRBV29-1 and TRBJ2-7; TCRdb designates TRBD1, a call that cannot be tested without DNA. This CDR3 contains 13 residues. Germline lookup yields CDR1 SQVTM and CDR2 ANQGSEA. The CDR3 sequence is CSVGQDRDYEQYF.

The chain recombines TRBV23-1 with TRBJ2-7; the D gene TCRdb calls, TRBD1, cannot be checked with no DNA. TRBV23-1 is an ORF for which the function is uncertain. The CDR3 contains 16 residues. This CDR3 reads CASSQWFGDVSYEQYF.

This sequence joins TRBV6-5 and TRBJ2-1; TCRdb designates TRBD2, a call that cannot be tested without DNA. The germline gives CDR1 MNHEY, CDR2 SVGAGI. CDR3 size: 17 residues. CDR3 residues: CASSSGGGRAMYNEQFF.

The rearrangement links TRBV23-1 to TRBJ2-7; with no DNA, the TCRdb D assignment of TRBD1 cannot be verified. TRBV23-1 is identified as an open reading frame with a role that is uncertain. The CDR3 runs to 15 residues. The CDR3 region is CARIPTAASSYEQYF.

The chain uses TRBV7-9 and TRBJ1-1; TCRdb gives TRBD1 as the D gene, but with no DNA this cannot be confirmed. Germline values: CDR1 SEHNR, CDR2 FQNEAQ (reference sequence). This CDR3 has 15 residues. The chain's CDR3 is CASSSPRTGGTEAFF.

The CDR3: CASSQDPNLAGVTDTQYF. The J gene is TRBJ2-3, the V gene TRBV3-1; the TRBD2 assignment by TCRdb is unverifiable without DNA. The CDR3 loop spans 18 amino acids. The germline gives CDR1 LGHDT, CDR2 YNNKEL (reference sequence).

J is TRBJ2-1 and V is TRBV28; TCRdb returns TRBD2, unconfirmable since there is no DNA. CDR1 and CDR2 from the germline V gene are MDHEN and SYDVKM. CDR3 length equals 14 residues. The CDR3 is CASRPGLGVNEQFF.

The chain combines TRBV20-1 with TRBJ2-7; TCRdb calls TRBD2, which cannot be checked without DNA. There are 13 residues in the CDR3. Germline V gives CDR1 DFQATT, CDR2 SNEGSKA (reference sequence). CDR3 residues: CSAREEGFYEQYF.

V gene TRBV7-2 combines with J gene TRBJ2-7; TCRdb names TRBD2, which stays unverified in the absence of DNA. The CDR3 contains 14 residues. Germline CDR1 SGHTA, CDR2 FQGNSA. CDR3 amino acids: CASSDSLLRNEQYF.

The chain couples TRBV20-1 to TRBJ1-1. The CDR3 totals 14 residues. The germline CDR1 and CDR2 sequences are DFQATT and SNEGSKA (reference sequence). This CDR3 is CSARDRDTNTEAFF.

The chain couples TRBV5-1 to TRBJ2-1; there is no DNA to check the TCRdb D call of TRBD2. The CDR3 loop spans 15 amino acids. Germline lookup yields CDR1 SGHRS and CDR2 YFSETQ. CDR3 residues: CASSQGLNSYTEQFF.

This CDR3 is CAISDGEHNEQFF. This rearrangement joins TRBV10-3 to TRBJ2-1; without DNA, the TCRdb call of TRBD2 cannot be checked. Germline V gives CDR1 ENHRY, CDR2 SYGVKD. The CDR3 sequence is 13 residues long.

This chain links TRBV7-9 with TRBJ2-1; the D call from TCRdb, TRBD1, cannot be confirmed without DNA. The CDR3 loop spans 13 amino acids. Germline-derived CDR1 and CDR2 are SEHNR and FQNEAQ (reference sequence). CDR3 sequence reads: CASSFDRGTEQFF.

J is TRBJ2-1 and V is TRBV4-3. Germline V lookup: CDR1 LGHNA, CDR2 YSLEER. The CDR3 runs 16 residues. CDR3 amino acids: CASSQAAGSSYNEQFF.

The chain has TRBV11-3 and TRBJ2-1; TCRdb's D call, TRBD1, is unchecked because there is no DNA. Germline V gene data show CDR1 as SGHNT and CDR2 as YENEEA. The CDR3 is made up of 15 amino acids. The CDR3 region is CASSSRDWGDNEQFF.

This rearrangement joins TRBV4-2 to TRBJ2-7; TCRdb's D call, TRBD2, is unchecked because there is no DNA. The CDR3 totals 15 residues. Germline V gives CDR1 LGHNA, CDR2 YNFKEQ. This chain's CDR3 is CASSRAMELRTEQYF.

This chain connects TRBV4-3 to TRBJ1-3. The CDR3 has 14 amino acids. Germline V gene sequence: CDR1 LGHNA, CDR2 YSLEER. The CDR3 here is CASSQDGSGNIIYF.

This chain connects TRBV6-2 or TRBV6-3 to TRBJ2-7; absent DNA, TCRdb's TRBD1 call cannot be checked. CDR3 size: 19 residues. Germline CDR1 is MNHEY and CDR2 is SVGEGT. This CDR3 reads CASSPTFFDGQGAIYEQYF.

The genes are TRBV4-1 and TRBJ1-6. The CDR3 contains 16 residues. Germline V gives CDR1 MGHRA, CDR2 YSYEKL. The CDR3 sequence is CASSPSGFESNSPLHF.

The J gene is TRBJ2-7, the V gene TRBV29-1. The CDR3 contains 12 residues. Germline loops: CDR1 SQVTM, CDR2 ANQGSEA. CDR3 sequence: CSVEDRVHEQYF.

J is TRBJ1-1 and V is TRBV29-1. Germline loops: CDR1 SQVTM, CDR2 ANQGSEA. The length of the CDR3 is 12 residues. Here the CDR3 reads CSVDGRNTEAFF.

V and J are TRBV9 and TRBJ2-5; TCRdb selects TRBD1, and the lack of DNA leaves this call unchecked. CDR3 size: 14 residues. The germline V gene encodes CDR1 SGDLS and CDR2 YYNGEE. This chain's CDR3 is CASSVDDSRGTQYF.

The chain links TRBV29-1 to TRBJ2-5; TCRdb returns TRBD1, unconfirmable since there is no DNA. Germline CDR1 is SQVTM and CDR2 is ANQGSEA. The CDR3 covers 13 residues. The CDR3 sequence is CSVVWGIIETQYF.

V gene TRBV10-1 combines with J gene TRBJ2-3; the D call of TRBD1 rests on TCRdb alone, since no DNA is present to check it. The germline CDR1 and CDR2 sequences are WNHNN and SYGVQD (reference sequence). The CDR3 extends over 14 amino acids. CDR3 protein: CASSVGTNTDTQYF.